These 7 T cell receptor beta chains were sequenced from one sample in a study of CD8 T cells in Susac syndrome (dated by TCRdb to about 2019). Library preparation was by the immunoSEQ multiplex PCR assay. RNA was extracted with the RNeasy kit and about 0.45 to 1 ug was reverse transcribed using random hexamers. In-frame beta chains were kept once TCRdb had trimmed the public reads at Q25 with fastp and called clones with MiXCR. Each entry is one CDR3 protein sequence, shown with its most common DNA and genes. The table for this sample lists 180,000 or so distinct CDR3 sequences; approximately 94% of them were counted only once. The biggest ten clones account for 0.093% of the sample. The sequencing sample was made of CD4+ T cells from PBMCs. Receptor source: a human donor with multiple sclerosis.

J is TRBJ1-1 and V is TRBV6-2 or TRBV6-3, with 7 bases that match TRBD1. Trimming took 6 bases from V and 1 from J; bases not matched to a gene: 11. The CDR3 is 16 residues long. Per germline, CDR1 MNHEY and CDR2 SVGEGT. The CDR3 coding sequence is TGTGCCAGCAGACCCGACAGGGAACGACGGAACACTGAAGCTTTCTTT. Translation gives CASRPDRERRNTEAFF.

CDR3 sequence (DNA): TGTGCCAGCACTCGAGGGGGCTCCCCTTACAATGAGCAGTTCTTC. It yields the protein CASTRGGSPYNEQFF. The chain is built from TRBV14 and TRBJ2-1; 7 bases align to TRBD1. Germline lookup yields CDR1 SGHDN and CDR2 FVKESK. This CDR3 is built from 15 residues. The V gene end was trimmed by 7 bases and the J gene end by 4 bases; junction bases not matched to a gene: 10. The variable domain in full, completed from reference TRBV14 and TRBJ2-1, reads EAGVTQFPSHSVIEKGQTVTLRCDPISGHDNLYWYRRVMGKEIKFLLHFVKESKQDESGMPNNRFLAERTGGTYSTLKVQPAELEDSGVYFCASTRGGSPYNEQFFGPGTRLTVL.

This sequence joins TRBV27 and TRBJ1-2; D is uncertain. The V and J ends lost 4 bases and 2 bases respectively, with 8 bases between them. Germline V gene data show CDR1 as MNHEY and CDR2 as SMNVEV (reference sequence). The CDR3 length is 13 residues. CDR3 sequence (DNA): TGTGCCAGCAGTTCTGAAGGGAACTATGGCTACACCTTC. Translation: CASSSEGNYGYTF.

The chain is built from TRBV7-2 and TRBJ1-5, with unresolved D. Germline assignment: CDR1 SGHTA and CDR2 FQGNSA. V lost 6 bases, J lost 3 bases, and 6 bases lay in between. The CDR3 is made up of 12 amino acids. CDR3 in DNA: TGTGCCAGCAGATTCAACAATCAGCCCCAGCATTTT. Translated: CASRFNNQPQHF. The variable domain in full, completed from reference TRBV7-2 and TRBJ1-5, reads GAGVSQSPSNKVTEKGKDVELRCDPISGHTALYWYRQSLGQGLEFLIYFQGNSAPDKSGLPSDRFSAERTGGSVSTLTIQRTQQEDSAVYLCASRFNNQPQHFGDGTRLSIL.

V usage is TRBV27 and J usage is TRBJ1-5; no clear D gene. V lost 8 bases and J lost 2, with 13 bases in between. The CDR3 spans 14 residues. The germline V gene has CDR1 MNHEY and CDR2 SMNVEV (reference sequence). Here the CDR3 reads CASGKTGGNQPQHF. The CDR3 nucleotides are TGTGCCAGCGGAAAGACTGGAGGCAATCAGCCCCAGCATTTT.

The chain uses TRBV6-2 or TRBV6-3 and TRBJ2-2, with D perhaps being TRBD1 or TRBD2 (5 bases each). Germline assignment: CDR1 MNHEY and CDR2 SVGEGT. The CDR3 has 15 amino acids. Trimming cost V 4 bases and J 5 bases, with 14 bases left between them. The CDR3 sequence: CASSWSNGATGELFF. In DNA, the CDR3 is TGTGCCAGCAGTTGGTCCAACGGGGCTACCGGGGAGCTGTTTTTT.

The rearrangement joins TRBV7-9 to TRBJ1-1; no clear D. The V end was cut by 1 base, the J end by 4 bases, with 7 bases between. The CDR3 contains 13 residues. CDR1 is SEHNR, CDR2 FQNEAQ, per germline (reference sequence). This CDR3 reads CASSLVEFTEAFF. The DNA of the CDR3 is TGTGCCAGCAGCTTAGTGGAATTCACTGAAGCTTTCTTT.